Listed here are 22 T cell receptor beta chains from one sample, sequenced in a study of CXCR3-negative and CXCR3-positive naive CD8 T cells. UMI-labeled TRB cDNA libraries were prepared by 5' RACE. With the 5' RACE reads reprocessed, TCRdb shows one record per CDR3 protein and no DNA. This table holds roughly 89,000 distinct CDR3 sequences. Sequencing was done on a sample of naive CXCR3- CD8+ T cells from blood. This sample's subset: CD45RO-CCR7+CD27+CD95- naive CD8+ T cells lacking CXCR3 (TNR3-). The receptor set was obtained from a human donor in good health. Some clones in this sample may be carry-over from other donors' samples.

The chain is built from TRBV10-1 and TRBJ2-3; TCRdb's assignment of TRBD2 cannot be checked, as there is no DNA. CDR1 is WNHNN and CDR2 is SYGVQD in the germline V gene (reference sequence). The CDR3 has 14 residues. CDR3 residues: CASSLGREFDTQYF.

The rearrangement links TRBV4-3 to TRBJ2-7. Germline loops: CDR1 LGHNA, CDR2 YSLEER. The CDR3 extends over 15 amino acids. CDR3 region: CASSQDLTSFYEQYF.

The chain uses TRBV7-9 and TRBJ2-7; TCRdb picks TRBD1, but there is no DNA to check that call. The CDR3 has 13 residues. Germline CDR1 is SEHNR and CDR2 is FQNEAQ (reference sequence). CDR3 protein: CASTGSENYEQYF.

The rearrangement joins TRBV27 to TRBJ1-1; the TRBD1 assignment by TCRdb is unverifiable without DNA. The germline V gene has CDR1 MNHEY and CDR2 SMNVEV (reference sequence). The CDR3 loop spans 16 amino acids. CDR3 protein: CASRQRGDTSNTEAFF.

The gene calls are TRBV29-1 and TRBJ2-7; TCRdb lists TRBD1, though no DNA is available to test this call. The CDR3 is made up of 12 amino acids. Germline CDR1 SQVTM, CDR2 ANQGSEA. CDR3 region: CSVDPGNYEQYF.

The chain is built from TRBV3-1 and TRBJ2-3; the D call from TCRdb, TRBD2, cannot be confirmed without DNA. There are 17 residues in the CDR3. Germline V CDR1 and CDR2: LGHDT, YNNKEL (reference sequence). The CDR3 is CASSQDETAHGTDTQYF.

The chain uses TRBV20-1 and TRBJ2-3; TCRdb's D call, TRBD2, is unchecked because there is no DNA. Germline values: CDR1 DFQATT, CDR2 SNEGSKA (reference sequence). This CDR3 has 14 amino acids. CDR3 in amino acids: CSALTSGGWDTQYF.

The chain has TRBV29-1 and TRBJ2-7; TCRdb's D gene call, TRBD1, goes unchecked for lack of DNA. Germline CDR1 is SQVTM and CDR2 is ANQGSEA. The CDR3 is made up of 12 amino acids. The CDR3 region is CSADTGGYEQYF.

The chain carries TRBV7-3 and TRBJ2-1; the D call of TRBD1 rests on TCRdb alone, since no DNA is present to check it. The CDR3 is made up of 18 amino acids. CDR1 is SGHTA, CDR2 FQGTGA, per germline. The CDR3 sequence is CASSLVGSGGNPHNEQFF.

The CDR3 region is CASSQDGRDTIYF. The chain has TRBV3-1 and TRBJ1-3. This CDR3 is built from 13 residues. CDR1 and CDR2 (germline): LGHDT, YNNKEL (reference sequence).

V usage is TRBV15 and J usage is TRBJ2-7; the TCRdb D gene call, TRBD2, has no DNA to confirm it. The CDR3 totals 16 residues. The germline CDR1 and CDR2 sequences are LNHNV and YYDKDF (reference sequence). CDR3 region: CATSRDPSDFIYEQYF.

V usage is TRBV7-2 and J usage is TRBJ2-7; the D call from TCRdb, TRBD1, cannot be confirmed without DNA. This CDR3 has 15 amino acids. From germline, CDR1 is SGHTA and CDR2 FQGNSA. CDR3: CASSVVGGLVYEQYF.

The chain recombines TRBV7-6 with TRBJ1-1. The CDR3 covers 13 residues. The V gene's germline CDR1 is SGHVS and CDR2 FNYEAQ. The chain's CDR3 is CASSFGENTEAFF. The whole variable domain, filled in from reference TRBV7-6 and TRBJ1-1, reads GAGVSQSPRYKVTKRGQDVALRCDPISGHVSLYWYRQALGQGPEFLTYFNYEAQQDKSGLPNDRFSAERPEGSISTLTIQRTEQRDSAMYRCASSFGENTEAFFGQGTRLTVV.

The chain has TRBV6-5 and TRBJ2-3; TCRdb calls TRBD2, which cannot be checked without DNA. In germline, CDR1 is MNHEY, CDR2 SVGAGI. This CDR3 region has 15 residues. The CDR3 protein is CASKVGPRIGDTQYF.

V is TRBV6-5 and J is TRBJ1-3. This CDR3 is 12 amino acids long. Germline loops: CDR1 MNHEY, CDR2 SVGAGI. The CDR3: CASSQDGNTIYF.

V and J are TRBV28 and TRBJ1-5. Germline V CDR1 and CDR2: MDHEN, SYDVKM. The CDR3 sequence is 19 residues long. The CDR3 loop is CASSLQLGLKGASNQPQHF.

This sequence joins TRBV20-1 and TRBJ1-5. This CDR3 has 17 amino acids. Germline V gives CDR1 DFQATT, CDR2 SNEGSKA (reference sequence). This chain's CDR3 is CSASAGPISYSNQPQHF.

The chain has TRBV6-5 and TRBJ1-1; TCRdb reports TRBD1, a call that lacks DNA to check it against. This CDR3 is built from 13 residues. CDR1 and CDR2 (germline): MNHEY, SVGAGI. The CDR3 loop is CASSYSGATEAFF.

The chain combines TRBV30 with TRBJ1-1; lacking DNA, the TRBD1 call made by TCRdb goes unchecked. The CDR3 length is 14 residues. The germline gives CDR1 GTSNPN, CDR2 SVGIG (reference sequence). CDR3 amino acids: CAWSLEDRITEAFF.

The CDR3 loop reads CASSQGRTSSYEQYF. V usage is TRBV4-3 and J usage is TRBJ2-7; the TCRdb call, TRBD1, lacks DNA for checking. The CDR3 has 15 amino acids. Germline V gene sequence: CDR1 LGHNA, CDR2 YSLEER.

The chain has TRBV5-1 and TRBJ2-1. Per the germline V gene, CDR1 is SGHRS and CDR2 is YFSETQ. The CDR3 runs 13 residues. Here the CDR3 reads CASSLRTINEQFF. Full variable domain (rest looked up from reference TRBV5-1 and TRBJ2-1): KAGVTQTPRYLIKTRGQQVTLSCSPISGHRSVSWYQQTPGQGLQFLFEYFSETQRNKGNFPGRFSGRQFSNSRSEMNVSTLELGDSALYLCASSLRTINEQFFGPGTRLTVL.

The CDR3 reads CASSQKGDTGELFF. V and J are TRBV4-1 and TRBJ2-2; TCRdb's D call, TRBD1, is unchecked because there is no DNA. The germline V gene has CDR1 MGHRA and CDR2 YSYEKL. The CDR3 is made up of 14 amino acids.